Below, one TCR beta chain is given with its context. Only in-frame clones appear in the TCRdb table, and some are missing; sequencing was by immunoSEQ multiplex PCR. In the table there are around 36,000 clones, roughly 84% of which are singletons. These data come from a study of OX40 agonist ivuxolimab in advanced cancers. Whole-study context: Among those enrolled, mean age was 60 years (range roughly 20 to 79) and about 82% were male.

CDR3 length equals 13 residues. V was shortened by 2 bases and J by 8 bases, with 9 bases between the two germline ends. The germline V gene encodes CDR1 LNHDA and CDR2 SQIVND (reference sequence). The chain has TRBV19 and TRBJ2-2; D is undetermined. This TCR was recovered from an adult with an advanced solid tumor such as melanoma, head and neck, liver or kidney cancer. The specimen was CD4+ or CD8+ T cells sorted from blood, collected in a trial of the OX40 agonist ivuxolimab. CDR3 sequence reads: CASSIFEVGELFF. CDR3 DNA sequence: TGTGCCAGTAGTATATTTGAGGTGGGGGAGCTGTTTTTT.